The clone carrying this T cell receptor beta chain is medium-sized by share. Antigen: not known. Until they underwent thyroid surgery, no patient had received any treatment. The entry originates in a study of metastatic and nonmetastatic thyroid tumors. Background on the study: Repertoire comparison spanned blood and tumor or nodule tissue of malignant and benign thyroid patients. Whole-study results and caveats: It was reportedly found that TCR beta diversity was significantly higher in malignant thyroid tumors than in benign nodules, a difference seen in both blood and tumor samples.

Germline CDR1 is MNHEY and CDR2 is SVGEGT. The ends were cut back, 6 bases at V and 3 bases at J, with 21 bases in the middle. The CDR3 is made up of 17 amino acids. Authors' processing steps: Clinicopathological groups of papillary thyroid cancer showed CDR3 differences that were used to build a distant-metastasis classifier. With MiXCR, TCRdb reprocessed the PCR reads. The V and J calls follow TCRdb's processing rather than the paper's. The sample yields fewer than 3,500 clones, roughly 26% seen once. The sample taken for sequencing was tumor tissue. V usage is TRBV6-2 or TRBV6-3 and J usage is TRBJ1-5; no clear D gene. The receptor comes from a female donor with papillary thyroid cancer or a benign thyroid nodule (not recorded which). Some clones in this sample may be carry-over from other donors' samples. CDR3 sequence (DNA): TGTGCCAGCAGACCCCCTCCGGGCAGAGGTCTCAATCAGCCCCAGCATTTT. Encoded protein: CASRPPPGRGLNQPQHF.